The sample holds one count of the clone carrying this TCR beta chain. Individuals selected for sequencing had exhibited CD8+CD57+ cell expansion on flow cytometry. The enrolled patients all had severe acquired aplastic anemia. The data were taken from a study of CD8+CD57+ T cells in acquired aplastic anemia. Genomic DNA was employed as the template in profiling TCR beta VDJ and CDR3. TCRdb reanalysed the reads using MiXCR and keeps one entry per CDR3 protein. The sample records 160,000 or so distinct CDR3 sequences, roughly 48% being singletons. The TCR comes from a human donor with aplastic anemia. Sequencing was performed on sorted CD4+, CD8+, or CD8+CD57+ T cells (not recorded which) from PBMCs.

CDR3 nucleotides: TGTGCCAGCAGCTACGGGACAGAGTACAATGAGCAGTTCTTC. It is translated as CASSYGTEYNEQFF. This rearrangement joins TRBV11-1 to TRBJ2-1, with 7 bases matching TRBD1. The CDR3 totals 14 residues. Per the germline V gene, CDR1 is SGHAT and CDR2 is FQDESV (reference sequence). V was clipped by 4 bases and J by 4 bases; unmatched bases: 4.